The rows below give T cell receptor beta chains drawn from one sample of a study of T-cell memory formation after mild COVID-19. Using its own MiXCR run on the 5' RACE reads, TCRdb lists one record per CDR3 protein. The sample carries 500,000 to 650,000 distinct CDR3 sequences, about a fifth recorded once. The sequenced material came from PBMCs or a T cell subset sorted from them (not recorded which). All receptors come from an adult woman who had mild COVID-19 (a few samples of this study predate the infection). Cell type and time point are not known. CDR3s include the opening cysteine and the closing phenylalanine or tryptophan. The D gene is left open where the match is weak. Some rows have no size entry. The others give once, few or many, or a class for an expanded clone.

D gene | clone size | J gene | V gene | CDR3 DNA | CDR3 protein
TRBD2 | . | TRBJ2-3 | TRBV20-1 | TGCAGTGCTTTAGCGGGGCGCACAGATACGCAGTATTTT | CSALAGRTDTQYF
TRBD2 | once | TRBJ2-1 | TRBV13 | TGTGCCAGCATCCAGGGGGCTAGCGGGAGGAATGAGCAGTTCTTC | CASIQGASGRNEQFF
. | . | TRBJ2-1 | TRBV12-3/TRBV12-4 | TGTGCCAGCAGTTCCTACCCCCAGCAGAAGCAGTTCTTC | CASSSYPQQKQFF
. | . | TRBJ1-1 | TRBV29-1 | TGCAGCGTTCTCTCGACAAACACTGAAGCTTTCTTT | CSVLSTNTEAFF
. | few | TRBJ2-7 | TRBV24-1 | TGTGCCACCAGTACTGATTCAGCGAGGGCGGAGCAGTACTTC | CATSTDSARAEQYF
TRBD2 | . | TRBJ2-4 | TRBV11-2 | TGTGCCAGCAGACAGGTGACTAGCGGGGCGAAAAACATTCAGTACTTC | CASRQVTSGAKNIQYF
. | few | TRBJ2-1 | TRBV9 | TGTGCCAGCAGCTTTCGGTGGCCACCCGATGAGCAGTTCTTC | CASSFRWPPDEQFF
. | . | TRBJ1-4 | TRBV2 | TGTGCCAGCAGTTTCCGAGAAAAACTGTTTTTT | CASSFREKLFF
. | few | TRBJ1-2 | TRBV5-1 | TGCGCCAGCACCCCTGAGGGGGAGTTCTATGGCTACACCTTC | CASTPEGEFYGYTF
TRBD1 | . | TRBJ2-7 | TRBV25-1 | TGTGCCAGCACTGCTGGGACAGCTAGCGAGCAGTACTTC | CASTAGTASEQYF
TRBD2 | . | TRBJ2-3 | TRBV7-2 | TGTGCCAGCAGCTTTAGTGCTACTAGCGGGAGTGGTGGAGATACGCAGTATTTT | CASSFSATSGSGGDTQYF
TRBD1 | . | TRBJ1-1 | TRBV7-9 | TGTGCCAGCAGCACCGCCGGGACAGCCCTCACTGAAGCTTTCTTT | CASSTAGTALTEAFF
TRBD1 | . | TRBJ1-3 | TRBV11-2 | TGTGCCAGCAGCCTCTTCTCCCCCAGACAGGGGATAGGAACTGGAAACACCATATATTTT | CASSLFSPRQGIGTGNTIYF
. | . | TRBJ2-5 | TRBV12-3/TRBV12-4 | TGTGCCAGCAGTGCGACAGATGGAAAGTGGACCCAGTACTTC | CASSATDGKWTQYF
. | . | TRBJ2-3 | TRBV5-5 | TGTGCCAGCAGCTCAGGTTACGGAACAGATACGCAGTATTTT | CASSSGYGTDTQYF
. | few | TRBJ1-2 | TRBV5-4 | TGTGCCAGCAGCTTGGGCACAGTCTACAGCGGCTACACCTTC | CASSLGTVYSGYTF
. | . | TRBJ1-5 | TRBV20-1 | TGCAGTGCTAGGCGGGGTAATCAGCCCCAGCATTTT | CSARRGNQPQHF
TRBD1 | few | TRBJ1-5 | TRBV5-1 | TGCGCCAGCAAGACCCCATTAGGGGGCGAACCCCCTAGCAATCAGCCCCAGCATTTT | CASKTPLGGEPPSNQPQHF